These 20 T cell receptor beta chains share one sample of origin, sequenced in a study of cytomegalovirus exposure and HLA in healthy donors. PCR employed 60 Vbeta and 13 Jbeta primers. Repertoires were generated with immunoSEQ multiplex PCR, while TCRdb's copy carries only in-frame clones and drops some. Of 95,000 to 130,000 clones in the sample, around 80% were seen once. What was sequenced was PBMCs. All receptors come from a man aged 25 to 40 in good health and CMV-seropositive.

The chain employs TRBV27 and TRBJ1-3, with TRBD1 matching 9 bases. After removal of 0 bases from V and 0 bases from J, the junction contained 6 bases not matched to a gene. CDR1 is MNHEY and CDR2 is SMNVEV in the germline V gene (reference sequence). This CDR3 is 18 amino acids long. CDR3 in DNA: TGTGCCAGCAGTTTATCTGGTTTGACAGGGGGCTCTGGAAACACCATATATTTT. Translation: CASSLSGLTGGSGNTIYF.

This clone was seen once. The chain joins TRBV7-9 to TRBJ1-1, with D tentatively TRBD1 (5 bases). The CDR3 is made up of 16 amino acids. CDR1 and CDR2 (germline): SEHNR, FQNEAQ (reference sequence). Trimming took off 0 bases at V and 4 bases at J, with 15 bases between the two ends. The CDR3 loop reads CASSLARGAGSTEAFF. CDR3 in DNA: TGTGCCAGCAGCTTAGCCCGGGGCGCGGGGTCCACTGAAGCTTTCTTT.

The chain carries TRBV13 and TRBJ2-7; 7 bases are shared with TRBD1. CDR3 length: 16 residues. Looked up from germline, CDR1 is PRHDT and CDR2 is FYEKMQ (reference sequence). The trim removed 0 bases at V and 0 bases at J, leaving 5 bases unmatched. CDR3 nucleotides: TGTGCCAGCAGCTTAGGTGAGGACAGGAGCTCCTACGAGCAGTACTTC. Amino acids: CASSLGEDRSSYEQYF.

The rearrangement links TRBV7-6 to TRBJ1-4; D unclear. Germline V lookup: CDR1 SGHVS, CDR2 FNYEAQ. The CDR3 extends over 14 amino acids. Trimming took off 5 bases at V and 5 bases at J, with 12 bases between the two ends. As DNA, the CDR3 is TGTGCCAGCAGCCCCCGGGATCCAAATGAAAAACTGTTTTTT. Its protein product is CASSPRDPNEKLFF.

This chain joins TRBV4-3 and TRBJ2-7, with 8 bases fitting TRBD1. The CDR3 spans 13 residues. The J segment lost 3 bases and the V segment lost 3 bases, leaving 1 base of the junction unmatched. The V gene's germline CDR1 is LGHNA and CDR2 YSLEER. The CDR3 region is CASSHGQGYEQYF. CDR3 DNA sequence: TGCGCCAGCAGCCACGGACAGGGCTACGAGCAGTACTTC.

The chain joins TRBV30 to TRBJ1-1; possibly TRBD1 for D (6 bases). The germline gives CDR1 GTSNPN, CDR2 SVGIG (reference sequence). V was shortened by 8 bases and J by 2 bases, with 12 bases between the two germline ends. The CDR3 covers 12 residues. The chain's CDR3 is CAGRGPNTEAFF. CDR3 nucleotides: TGTGCCGGCAGGGGTCCCAACACTGAAGCTTTCTTT. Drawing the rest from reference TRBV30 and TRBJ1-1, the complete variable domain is SQTIHQWPATLVQPVGSPLSLECTVEGTSNPNLYWYRQAAGRGLQLLFYSVGIGQISSEVPQNLSASRPQDRQFILSSKKLLLSDSGFYLCAGRGPNTEAFFGQGTRLTVV.

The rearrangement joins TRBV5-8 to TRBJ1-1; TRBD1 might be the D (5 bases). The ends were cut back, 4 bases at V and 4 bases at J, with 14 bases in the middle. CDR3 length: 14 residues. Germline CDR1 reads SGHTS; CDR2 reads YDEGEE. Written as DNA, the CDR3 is TGTGCCAGCAGCCTTACCCCAGGGATCACTGAAGCTTTCTTT. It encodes CASSLTPGITEAFF. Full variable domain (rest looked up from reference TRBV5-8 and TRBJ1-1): EAGVTQSPTHLIKTRGQQATLRCSPISGHTSVYWYQQALGLGLQFLLWYDEGEERNRGNFPPRFSGRQFPNYSSELNVNALELEDSALYLCASSLTPGITEAFFGQGTRLTVV.

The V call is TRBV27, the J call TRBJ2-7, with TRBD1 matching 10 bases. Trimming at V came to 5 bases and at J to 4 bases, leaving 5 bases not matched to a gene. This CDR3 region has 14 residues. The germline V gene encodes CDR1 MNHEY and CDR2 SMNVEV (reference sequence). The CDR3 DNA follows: TGTGCCAGCAGTCCCCGGACAGGGGGTTACGAGCAGTACTTC. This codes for CASSPRTGGYEQYF.

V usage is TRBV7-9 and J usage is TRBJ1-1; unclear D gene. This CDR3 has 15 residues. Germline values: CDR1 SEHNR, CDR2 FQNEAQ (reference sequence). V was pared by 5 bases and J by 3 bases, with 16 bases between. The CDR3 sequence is CASSLGPEGYTEAFF. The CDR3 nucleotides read TGTGCCAGCAGCCTTGGGCCCGAAGGATACACTGAAGCTTTCTTT.

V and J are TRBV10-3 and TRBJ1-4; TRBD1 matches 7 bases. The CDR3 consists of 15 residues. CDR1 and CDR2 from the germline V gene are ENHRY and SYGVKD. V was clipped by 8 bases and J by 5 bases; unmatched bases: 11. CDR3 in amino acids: CAISTGQAVNEKLFF. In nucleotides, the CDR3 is TGTGCCATCTCGACCGGACAGGCCGTAAATGAAAAACTGTTTTTT.

Here the CDR3 reads CASSLVLLAGGNEQFF. The CDR3 coding sequence is TGTGCCAGCAGCTTAGTTTTGCTAGCGGGAGGAAATGAGCAGTTCTTC. This chain connects TRBV7-2 to TRBJ2-1, with 11 nucleotides matching TRBD2. Germline V CDR1 and CDR2: SGHTA, FQGNSA. V was pared by 1 base and J by 7 bases, with 6 bases of the junction left unmatched. The CDR3 is made up of 16 amino acids.

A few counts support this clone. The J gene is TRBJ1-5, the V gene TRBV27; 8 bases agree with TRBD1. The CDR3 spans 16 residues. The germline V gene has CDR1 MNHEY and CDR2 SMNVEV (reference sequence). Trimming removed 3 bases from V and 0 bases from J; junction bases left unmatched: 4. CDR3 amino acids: CASSFSGQGSNQPQHF. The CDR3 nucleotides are TGTGCCAGCAGTTTCTCCGGACAGGGTAGCAATCAGCCCCAGCATTTT.

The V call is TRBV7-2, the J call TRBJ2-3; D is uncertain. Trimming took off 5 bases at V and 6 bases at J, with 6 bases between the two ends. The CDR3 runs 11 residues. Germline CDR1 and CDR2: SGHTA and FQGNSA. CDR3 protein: CASSRLDTQYF. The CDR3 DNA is TGTGCCAGCAGCCGACTTGATACGCAGTATTTT.

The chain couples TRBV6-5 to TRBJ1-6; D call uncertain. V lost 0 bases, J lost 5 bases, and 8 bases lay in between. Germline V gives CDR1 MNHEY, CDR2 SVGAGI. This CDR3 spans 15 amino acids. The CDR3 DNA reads TGTGCCAGCAGTTACTCGCCCCGGGATAATTCACCCCTCCACTTT. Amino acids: CASSYSPRDNSPLHF.

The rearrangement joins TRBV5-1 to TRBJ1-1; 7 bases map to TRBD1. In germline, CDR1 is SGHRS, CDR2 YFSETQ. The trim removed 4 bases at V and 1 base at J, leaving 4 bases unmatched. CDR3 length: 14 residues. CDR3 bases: TGCGCCAGCAGCGACAGGGTTGAGAACACTGAAGCTTTCTTT. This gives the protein CASSDRVENTEAFF.

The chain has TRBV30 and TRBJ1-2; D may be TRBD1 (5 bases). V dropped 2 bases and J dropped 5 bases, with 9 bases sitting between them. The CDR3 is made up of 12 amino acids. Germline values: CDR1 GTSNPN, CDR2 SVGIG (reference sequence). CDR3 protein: CAWSQGRYGYTF. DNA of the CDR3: TGTGCCTGGAGTCAGGGAAGGTATGGCTACACCTTC.

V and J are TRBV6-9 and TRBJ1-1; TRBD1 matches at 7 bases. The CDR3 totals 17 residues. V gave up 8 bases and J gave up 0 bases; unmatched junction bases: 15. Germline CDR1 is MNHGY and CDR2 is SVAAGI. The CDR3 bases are TGTGCCAGCGGGCCGGGACAGCCATCCGAAATGAACACTGAAGCTTTCTTT. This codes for CASGPGQPSEMNTEAFF.

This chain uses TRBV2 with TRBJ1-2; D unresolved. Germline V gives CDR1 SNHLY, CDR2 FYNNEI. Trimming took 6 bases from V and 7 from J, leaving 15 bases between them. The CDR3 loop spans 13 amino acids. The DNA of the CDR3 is TGTGCCAGCAGACCGGGAGTCCGGGGTGGCTACACCTTC. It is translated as CASRPGVRGGYTF.

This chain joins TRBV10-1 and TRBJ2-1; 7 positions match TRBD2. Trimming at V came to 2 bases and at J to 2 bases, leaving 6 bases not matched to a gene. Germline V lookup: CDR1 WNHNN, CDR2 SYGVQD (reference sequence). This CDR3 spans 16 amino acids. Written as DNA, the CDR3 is TGCGCCAGCAGTGAGACAGGACTAGTGACCTACAATGAGCAGTTCTTC. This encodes CASSETGLVTYNEQFF.

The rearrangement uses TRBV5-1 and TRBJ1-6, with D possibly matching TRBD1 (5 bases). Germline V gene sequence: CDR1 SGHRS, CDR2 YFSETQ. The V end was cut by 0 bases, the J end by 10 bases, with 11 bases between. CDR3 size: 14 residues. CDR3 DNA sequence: TGCGCCAGCAGCTTGGCGGCGGGGGACTCACCCCTCCACTTT. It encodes CASSLAAGDSPLHF. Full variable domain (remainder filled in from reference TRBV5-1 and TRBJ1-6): KAGVTQTPRYLIKTRGQQVTLSCSPISGHRSVSWYQQTPGQGLQFLFEYFSETQRNKGNFPGRFSGRQFSNSRSEMNVSTLELGDSALYLCASSLAAGDSPLHFGNGTRLTVT.